The 13 T cell receptor beta chains below come from one sample, sequenced in a study of blood T cell repertoires in COVID-19. Sequencing was performed with immunoSEQ multiplex PCR; in TCRdb, only in-frame clones are kept and a portion is missing. Among approximately 250,000 clones listed, almost 85% were seen once. Sequencing was done on a sample of peripheral blood. The receptors derive from a man aged 50-59 years with COVID-19, enrolled during active disease.

V gene TRBV19 combines with J gene TRBJ1-5; D gene unclear. CDR3 length: 12 amino acids. Trimming left V 5 bases short and J 5 bases short, with 7 bases between. Germline assignment: CDR1 LNHDA and CDR2 SQIVND (reference sequence). CDR3 sequence (DNA): TGTGCCAGTAGTTACACAGATCAGCCCCAGCATTTT. It specifies CASSYTDQPQHF.

This chain joins TRBV5-6 and TRBJ1-6; tentatively, D is TRBD1 (5 bases). The CDR3 sequence is 16 residues long. Per the germline V gene, CDR1 is SGHDT and CDR2 is YYEEEE. Trimming left V 3 bases short and J 9 bases short, with 19 bases between. Written as DNA, the CDR3 is TGTGCCAGCAGCTCGGGACCGGGGGAGACGGGTTCACCCCTCCACTTT. Protein sequence: CASSSGPGETGSPLHF.

The chain joins TRBV6-1 to TRBJ2-5, with 7 nucleotides matching TRBD2. Germline V gives CDR1 MNHNS, CDR2 SASEGT. V was pared by 5 bases and J by 3 bases, with 6 bases of the junction left unmatched. The CDR3 length is 14 residues. Here the CDR3 DNA reads TGTGCCAGCAGTCGGAGCGGGGAAGAAGAGACCCAGTACTTC. Residues: CASSRSGEEETQYF.

The J gene is TRBJ1-6, the V gene TRBV6-1; TRBD1 agrees at 10 bases. CDR3 length: 14 amino acids. The V and J ends lost 3 bases and 11 bases, in that order; junction bases with no gene match: 4. The V gene's germline CDR1 is MNHNS and CDR2 SASEGT. CDR3 sequence (DNA): TGTGCCAGCAGTGAGGGACAGGGGATGACACCCCTCCACTTT. This encodes CASSEGQGMTPLHF.

The J gene is TRBJ1-5, the V gene TRBV30; D perhaps matches TRBD1 (5 bases). Germline assignment: CDR1 GTSNPN and CDR2 SVGIG (reference sequence). Trimming left V 5 bases short and J 6 bases short, with 17 bases between. The CDR3 runs to 14 residues. CDR3 amino acids: CAWPLGGWIQPQHF. CDR3 DNA: TGTGCCTGGCCATTGGGGGGTTGGATTCAGCCCCAGCATTTT. Supplemented by reference TRBV30 and TRBJ1-5, the full variable domain reads SQTIHQWPATLVQPVGSPLSLECTVEGTSNPNLYWYRQAAGRGLQLLFYSVGIGQISSEVPQNLSASRPQDRQFILSSKKLLLSDSGFYLCAWPLGGWIQPQHFGDGTRLSIL.

This chain connects TRBV28 to TRBJ1-2, with a tentative D call TRBD1 (5 bases). Trimming cost V 3 bases and J 8 bases, with 16 bases left between them. The CDR3 contains 14 residues. Germline assignment: CDR1 MDHEN and CDR2 SYDVKM. CDR3 sequence (DNA): TGTGCCAGCAGTTTTGGTCAGGGAAGGTGGGGCTACACCTTC. The encoded protein is CASSFGQGRWGYTF.

V gene TRBV30 combines with J gene TRBJ1-2; 9 positions match TRBD1. The CDR3 has 13 amino acids. J was trimmed by 6 bases and V by 1 base; bases with no gene match: 3. Germline CDR1 reads GTSNPN; CDR2 reads SVGIG (reference sequence). CDR3 DNA sequence: TGTGCCTGGAGTGGACAGGGGGGTCATGGCTACACCTTC. Protein sequence: CAWSGQGGHGYTF. The full variable domain, with the rest looked up from reference TRBV30 and TRBJ1-2, is SQTIHQWPATLVQPVGSPLSLECTVEGTSNPNLYWYRQAAGRGLQLLFYSVGIGQISSEVPQNLSASRPQDRQFILSSKKLLLSDSGFYLCAWSGQGGHGYTFGSGTRLTVV.

The V and J genes are TRBV7-6 and TRBJ2-1; D might be TRBD1 (6 bases). The V gene lost 5 bases and the J gene lost 6 bases, with 11 bases spanning the gap. This CDR3 is built from 13 residues. CDR1 and CDR2 from the germline V gene are SGHVS and FNYEAQ. CDR3 in amino acids: CASSLLGGNEQFF. The CDR3 nucleotides read TGTGCCAGCAGCCTACTAGGGGGCAATGAGCAGTTCTTC.

The V call is TRBV2, the J call TRBJ2-2, with D possibly TRBD1 on 6 matching bases. This CDR3 comprises 14 residues. CDR1 and CDR2 (germline): SNHLY, FYNNEI. Trimming took off 2 bases at V and 7 bases at J, with 11 bases between the two ends. The CDR3 here is CASSENRVYGELFF. Here the CDR3 DNA reads TGTGCCAGCAGTGAAAACAGGGTTTACGGGGAGCTGTTTTTT.

This clone was detected once. This sequence joins TRBV21-1 and TRBJ2-7; the D segment call TRBD2 is taken from the table without a DNA check. TRBV21-1 constitutes a pseudogene. The CDR3 extends over 15 amino acids. The CDR3 spells CASSKSWRGGHEQYF. The CDR3 nucleotides are TGTGCCAGCAGCAAATCGTGGAGGGGAGGCCACGAGCAGTACTTC.

V usage is TRBV24-1 and J usage is TRBJ2-5; 7 nucleotides match TRBD1. Per the germline V gene, CDR1 is KGHDR and CDR2 is SFDVKD. The J segment lost 2 bases and the V segment lost 3 bases, leaving 8 bases of the junction unmatched. The CDR3 runs to 16 residues. CDR3 loop: CATSDGTRTGQETQYF. The CDR3 nucleotides read TGTGCCACCAGTGATGGAACCCGGACAGGACAAGAGACCCAGTACTTC.

For this clone: One end of the junction fails to match germline, which may point to a read error. The gene calls are TRBV7-6 and TRBJ1-2; D call uncertain. The CDR3 runs to 13 residues. The V gene's germline CDR1 is SGHVS and CDR2 FNYEAQ. CDR3 nucleotides: TGTGCCAGCAGCTTAGAGGAGGTGAACCCTTTGGCCTTC. Amino acids: CASSLEEVNPLAF.

The V and J genes are TRBV30 and TRBJ1-4; possible D gene TRBD1, 5 bases. This CDR3 comprises 13 residues. Trimming left V 0 bases short and J 11 bases short, with 13 bases between. Germline CDR1 and CDR2: GTSNPN and SVGIG (reference sequence). CDR3 in amino acids: CAWSVGGTGKLFF. The DNA for the CDR3 is TGTGCCTGGAGTGTCGGGGGGACTGGGAAACTGTTTTTT. The full variable domain, its missing parts supplied by reference TRBV30 and TRBJ1-4, is SQTIHQWPATLVQPVGSPLSLECTVEGTSNPNLYWYRQAAGRGLQLLFYSVGIGQISSEVPQNLSASRPQDRQFILSSKKLLLSDSGFYLCAWSVGGTGKLFFGSGTQLSVL.